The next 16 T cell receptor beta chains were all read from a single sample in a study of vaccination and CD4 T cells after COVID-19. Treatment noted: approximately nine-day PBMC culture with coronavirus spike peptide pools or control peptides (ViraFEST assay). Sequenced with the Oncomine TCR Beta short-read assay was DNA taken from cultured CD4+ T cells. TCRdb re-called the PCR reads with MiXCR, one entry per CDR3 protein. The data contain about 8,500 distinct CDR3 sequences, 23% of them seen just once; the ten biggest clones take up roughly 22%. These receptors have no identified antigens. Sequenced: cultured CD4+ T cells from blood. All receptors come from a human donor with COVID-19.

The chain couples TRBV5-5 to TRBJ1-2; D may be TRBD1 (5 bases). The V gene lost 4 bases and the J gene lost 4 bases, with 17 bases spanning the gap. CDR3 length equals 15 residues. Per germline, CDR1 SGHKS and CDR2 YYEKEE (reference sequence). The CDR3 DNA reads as TGTGCCAGCAGCCGTGCCATGGAGGGGCTCTATGGCTACACCTTC. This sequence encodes CASSRAMEGLYGYTF.

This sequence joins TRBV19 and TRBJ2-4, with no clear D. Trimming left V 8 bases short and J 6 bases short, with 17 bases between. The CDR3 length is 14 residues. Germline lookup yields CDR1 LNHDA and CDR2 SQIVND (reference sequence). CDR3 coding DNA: TGTGCCAGTGGAACCTCGGCCAGTGGAAACATTCAGTACTTC. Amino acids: CASGTSASGNIQYF.

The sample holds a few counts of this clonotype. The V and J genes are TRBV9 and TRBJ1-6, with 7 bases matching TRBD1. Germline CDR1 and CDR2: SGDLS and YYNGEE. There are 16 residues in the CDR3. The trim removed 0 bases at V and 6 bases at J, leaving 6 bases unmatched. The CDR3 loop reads CASSVELQGINSPLHF. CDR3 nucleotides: TGTGCCAGCAGCGTAGAGCTACAGGGGATTAATTCACCCCTCCACTTT.

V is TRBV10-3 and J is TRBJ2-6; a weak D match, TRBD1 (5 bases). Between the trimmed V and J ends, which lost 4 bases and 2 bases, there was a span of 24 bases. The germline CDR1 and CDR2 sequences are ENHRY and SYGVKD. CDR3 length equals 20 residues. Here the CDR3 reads CAISGAVGPGNLPGANVLTF. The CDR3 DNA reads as TGTGCCATCAGTGGTGCTGTAGGGCCAGGGAATCTCCCTGGGGCCAACGTCCTGACTTTC.

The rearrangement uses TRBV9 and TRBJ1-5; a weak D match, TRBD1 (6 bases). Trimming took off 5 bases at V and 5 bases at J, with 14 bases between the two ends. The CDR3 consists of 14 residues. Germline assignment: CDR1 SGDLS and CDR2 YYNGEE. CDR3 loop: CASSPRGSDQPQHF. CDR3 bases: TGTGCCAGCAGTCCGAGGGGGTCAGATCAGCCCCAGCATTTT.

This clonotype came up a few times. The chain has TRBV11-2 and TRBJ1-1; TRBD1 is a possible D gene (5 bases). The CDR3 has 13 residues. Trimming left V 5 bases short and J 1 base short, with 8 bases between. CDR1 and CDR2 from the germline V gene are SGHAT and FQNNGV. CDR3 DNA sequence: TGTGCCAGCAGCCCGAGGGGGAACACTGAAGCTTTCTTT. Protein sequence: CASSPRGNTEAFF. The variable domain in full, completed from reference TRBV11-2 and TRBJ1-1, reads EAGVAQSPRYKIIEKRQSVAFWCNPISGHATLYWYQQILGQGPKLLIQFQNNGVVDDSQLPKDRFSAERLKGVDSTLKIQPAKLEDSAVYLCASSPRGNTEAFFGQGTRLTVV.

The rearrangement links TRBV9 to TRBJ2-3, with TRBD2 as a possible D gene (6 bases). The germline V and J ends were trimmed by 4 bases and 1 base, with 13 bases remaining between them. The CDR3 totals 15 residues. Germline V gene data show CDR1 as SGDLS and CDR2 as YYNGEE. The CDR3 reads CASSTMGGRTDTQYF. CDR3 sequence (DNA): TGTGCCAGCAGCACCATGGGGGGACGCACAGATACGCAGTATTTT.

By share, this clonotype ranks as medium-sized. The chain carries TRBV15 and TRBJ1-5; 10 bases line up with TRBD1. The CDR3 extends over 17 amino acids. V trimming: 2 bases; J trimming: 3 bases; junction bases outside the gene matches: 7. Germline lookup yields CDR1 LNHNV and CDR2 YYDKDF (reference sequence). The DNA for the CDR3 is TGTGCCACCAGCAGACCGCCGGGACAGGGGACCAATCAGCCCCAGCATTTT. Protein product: CATSRPPGQGTNQPQHF.

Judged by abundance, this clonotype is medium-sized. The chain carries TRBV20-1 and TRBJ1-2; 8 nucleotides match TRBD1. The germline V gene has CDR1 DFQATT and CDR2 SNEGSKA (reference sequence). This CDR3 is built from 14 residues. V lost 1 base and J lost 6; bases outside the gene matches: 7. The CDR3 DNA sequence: TGCAGTGCTAGAGTCGGACAGGGAAAGGATGGCTACACCTTC. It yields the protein CSARVGQGKDGYTF.

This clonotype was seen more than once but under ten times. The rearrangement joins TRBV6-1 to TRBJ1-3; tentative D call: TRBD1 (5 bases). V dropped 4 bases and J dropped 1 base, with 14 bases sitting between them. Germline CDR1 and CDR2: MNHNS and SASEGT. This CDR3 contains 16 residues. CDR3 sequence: CASSAVTVGSGNTIYF. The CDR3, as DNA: TGTGCCAGCAGTGCCGTGACAGTCGGTTCTGGAAACACCATATATTTT.

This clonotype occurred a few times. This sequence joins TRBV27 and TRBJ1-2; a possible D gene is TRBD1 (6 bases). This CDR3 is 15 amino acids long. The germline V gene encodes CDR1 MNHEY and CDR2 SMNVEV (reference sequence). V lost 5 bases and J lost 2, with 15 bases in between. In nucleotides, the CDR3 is TGTGCCAGCAGTCCACAGGGAGGCCCCAACTATGGCTACACCTTC. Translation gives CASSPQGGPNYGYTF.

Here the CDR3 reads CSARVPAGSTDTQYF. The CDR3, as DNA: TGCAGTGCTAGAGTCCCCGCAGGATCCACAGATACGCAGTATTTT. This chain connects TRBV20-1 to TRBJ2-3; D gene ambiguous. Germline values: CDR1 DFQATT, CDR2 SNEGSKA (reference sequence). Trimming shortened V by 1 base and J by 2 bases, and 13 bases separated the two germline ends. This CDR3 contains 15 residues.

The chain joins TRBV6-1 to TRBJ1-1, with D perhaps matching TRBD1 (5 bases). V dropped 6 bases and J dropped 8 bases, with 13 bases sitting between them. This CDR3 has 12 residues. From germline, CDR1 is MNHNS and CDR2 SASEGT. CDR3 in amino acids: CASSPGRGEAFF. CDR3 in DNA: TGTGCCAGCAGCCCCGGCCGGGGGGAAGCTTTCTTT.

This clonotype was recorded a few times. The CDR3 DNA reads as TGCAGCACCCCGGGACTAGCGGGGGGGCGGGGTAAGGATACGCAGTATTTT. Its translation: CSTPGLAGGRGKDTQYF. The rearrangement uses TRBV29-1 and TRBJ2-3; 16 nucleotides line up with TRBD2. CDR1 and CDR2 (germline): SQVTM, ANQGSEA. The CDR3 loop spans 17 amino acids. With 8 bases clipped from V and 6 bases from J, the junction kept 14 bases outside the gene matches.

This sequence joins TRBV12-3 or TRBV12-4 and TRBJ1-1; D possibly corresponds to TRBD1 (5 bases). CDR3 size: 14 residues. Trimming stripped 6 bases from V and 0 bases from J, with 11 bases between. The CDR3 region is CASRVTDMNTEAFF. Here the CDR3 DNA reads TGTGCCAGCAGGGTGACAGACATGAACACTGAAGCTTTCTTT.

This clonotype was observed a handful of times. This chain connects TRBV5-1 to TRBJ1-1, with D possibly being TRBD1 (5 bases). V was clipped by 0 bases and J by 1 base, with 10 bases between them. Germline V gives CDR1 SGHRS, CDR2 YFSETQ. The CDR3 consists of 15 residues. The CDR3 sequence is CASSLEGTANTEAFF. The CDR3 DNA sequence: TGCGCCAGCAGCTTGGAGGGGACGGCGAACACTGAAGCTTTCTTT.